This TCR beta chain derives from a study of beta chain features in type 1 diabetes. Study outcomes and limitations: Diminished insertions and augmented deletions at VDJ junctions characterized type 1 diabetes patients.

Concerning this clone: Its antigen remains unidentified.

Purity exceeded 98% in all sorted populations. The CDR3 covers 15 residues. The V segment lost 4 bases and the J segment 4 bases; nucleotides outside the gene matches: 8. Germline lookup yields CDR1 SEHNR and CDR2 FQNEAQ (reference sequence). Expressed TCRB transcripts were sequenced, since all the RNA that had been isolated was reverse transcribed. Naive, central memory and regulatory T cell samples came to a mean of roughly 3.6 million reads. Repertoires were generated with immunoSEQ multiplex PCR, while TCRdb's copy carries only in-frame clones and drops some. The top ten clones hold around 0.1% of a sample with roughly 610,000 clones, 15% of them seen once.

The source of this sequence is a young man in good health. The J gene is TRBJ2-5, the V gene TRBV7-9, with 8 bases matching TRBD1. The specimen was naive CD4+ T cells from blood. The CDR3 bases are TGTGCCAGCAGCTCCTTCCGAGACAGGGGAGAGACCCAGTACTTC. Amino acids: CASSSFRDRGETQYF.